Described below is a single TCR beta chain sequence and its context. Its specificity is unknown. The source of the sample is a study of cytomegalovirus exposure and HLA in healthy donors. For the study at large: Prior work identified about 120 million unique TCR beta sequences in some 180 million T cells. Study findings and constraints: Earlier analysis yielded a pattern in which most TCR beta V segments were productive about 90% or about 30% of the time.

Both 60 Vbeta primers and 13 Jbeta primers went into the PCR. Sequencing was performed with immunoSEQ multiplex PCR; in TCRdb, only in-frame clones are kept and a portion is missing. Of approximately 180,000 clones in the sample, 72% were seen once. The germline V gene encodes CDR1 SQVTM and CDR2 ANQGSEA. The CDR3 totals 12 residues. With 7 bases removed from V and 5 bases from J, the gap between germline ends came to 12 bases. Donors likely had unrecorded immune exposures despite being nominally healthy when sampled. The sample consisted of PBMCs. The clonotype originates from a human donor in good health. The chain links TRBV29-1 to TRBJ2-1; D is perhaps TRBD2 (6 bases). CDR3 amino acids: CSGVGGNNEQFF. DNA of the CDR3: TGCAGCGGGGTGGGGGGTAACAATGAGCAGTTCTTC.